This TCR beta chain derives from a study of T cell responses to AZD1222 COVID-19 vaccine. Germline CDR1 reads SGHTA; CDR2 reads FQGNSA. The CDR3 loop spans 16 amino acids. Trimming took 1 base from V and 1 from J, leaving 11 bases between them. The data were produced by immunoSEQ multiplex PCR, yet TCRdb's version contains in-frame clones alone and is incomplete. This listing includes 150,000 or so clones. The TCR sequence derives from an adult in good health. The specimen sequenced was peripheral blood. The chain recombines TRBV7-2 with TRBJ2-1; tentatively, D is TRBD1 (6 bases). The CDR3 DNA follows: TGTGCCAGCAGCTTAGTTGCCAGGGGATCCTACAATGAGCAGTTCTTC. It encodes CASSLVARGSYNEQFF.